This T cell receptor beta chain emerged from a study of read filtering for tumor transcriptome and immune sequencing. Study-level results: Dropping single-read clonotypes raised IR-seq and RNA-seq shared-clonotype correlation.

From 350 to 500 ng of RNA, a library with molecular barcoded alpha/delta and beta/gamma adaptors was made. Each CDR3 protein is one row after TCRdb ran MiXCR on the reads. The sample has 85,000 to 100,000 distinct CDR3 sequences, roughly 21% seen once. As concerns this clonotype: The antigen remains undetermined.

The CDR3 is made up of 14 amino acids. V dropped 2 bases and J dropped 9; count of bases not matched to a gene: 5. Germline CDR1 reads SEHNR; CDR2 reads FQNEAQ (reference sequence). The chain carries TRBV7-9 and TRBJ2-4, with 9 bases identical to TRBD2. The receptor's source is a donor over 35 with multiple myeloma. The specimen sequenced was a population of CD138-negative cells sorted from bone marrow. The CDR3: CASSLSGGLGIQYF. CDR3 coding DNA: TGTGCCAGCAGCTTAAGCGGGGGGCTCGGCATTCAGTACTTC.